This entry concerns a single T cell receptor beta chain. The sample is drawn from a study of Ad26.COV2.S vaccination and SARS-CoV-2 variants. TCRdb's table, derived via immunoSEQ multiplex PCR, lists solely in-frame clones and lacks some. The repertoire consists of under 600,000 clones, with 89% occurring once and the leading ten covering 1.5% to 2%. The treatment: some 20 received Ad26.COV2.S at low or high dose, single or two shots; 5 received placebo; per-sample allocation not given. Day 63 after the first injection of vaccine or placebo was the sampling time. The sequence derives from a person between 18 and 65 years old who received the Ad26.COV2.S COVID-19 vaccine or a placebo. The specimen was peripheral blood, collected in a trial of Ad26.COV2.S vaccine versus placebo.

The CDR3 loop reads CASTAFLGSSYEQYF. CDR3 nucleotides: TGTGCCAGTACTGCCTTTTTAGGGTCCTCCTACGAGCAGTACTTC. The gene calls are TRBV6-5 and TRBJ2-7; D is undetermined. Trimming pared 9 bases from V and 0 bases from J, leaving 18 bases between. CDR1 is MNHEY and CDR2 is SVGAGI in the germline V gene. The CDR3 sequence is 15 residues long.